Below, 20 T cell receptor beta chains from the same sample are listed, as sequenced in a study of OX40 agonist ivuxolimab in advanced cancers. The protocol was immunoSEQ multiplex PCR, while the TCRdb copy is restricted to in-frame clones and leaves out a portion. This sample yields 80,000 or so clones, of which about 90% are seen a single time; less than 2% belongs to the top ten. The specimen was CD4+ or CD8+ T cells sorted from blood, collected in a trial of the OX40 agonist ivuxolimab. The source is an adult with an advanced solid tumor such as melanoma, head and neck, liver or kidney cancer.

The CDR3 reads CASSSPGTGAKNIQYF. The DNA for the CDR3 is TGCGCCAGCAGCTCCCCGGGCACCGGGGCCAAAAACATTCAGTACTTC. J is TRBJ2-4 and V is TRBV5-1; no clear D gene. Between the trimmed V and J ends, which lost 3 bases and 1 base, there was a span of 14 bases. Germline V gives CDR1 SGHRS, CDR2 YFSETQ. CDR3 length: 16 amino acids.

The CDR3 DNA reads as TGTGCCAGCAGTTTAAGGCCTAGCGGGGGCCCAGGGGGGCAGTTCTTC. This encodes CASSLRPSGGPGGQFF. V and J are TRBV27 and TRBJ2-1, with 10 nucleotides matching TRBD2. Trimming at V came to 2 bases and at J to 12 bases, leaving 13 bases not matched to a gene. There are 16 residues in the CDR3. Germline V lookup: CDR1 MNHEY, CDR2 SMNVEV (reference sequence).

This chain uses TRBV28 with TRBJ1-1, with D unclear. CDR1 MDHEN and CDR2 SYDVKM come from the germline V gene. V dropped 4 bases and J dropped 5 bases, with 17 bases sitting between them. This CDR3 has 15 amino acids. DNA for the CDR3: TGTGCCAGCAGTTCCCTGGATCCAGGACGTACTGAAGCTTTCTTT. This encodes CASSSLDPGRTEAFF.

The chain joins TRBV19 to TRBJ2-7; tentative D call: TRBD2 (6 bases). Trimming pared 5 bases from V and 2 bases from J, leaving 13 bases between. This CDR3 region has 14 residues. Germline V gene sequence: CDR1 LNHDA, CDR2 SQIVND (reference sequence). CDR3 sequence: CASSLTTGAYEQYF. The CDR3 DNA sequence: TGTGCCAGTAGTCTGACGACGGGAGCCTACGAGCAGTACTTC.

This chain connects TRBV5-5 to TRBJ1-4, with unresolved D. The CDR3 runs to 12 residues. Germline CDR1 SGHKS, CDR2 YYEKEE (reference sequence). V shed 4 bases and J shed 6 bases, with 7 bases lying between them. The CDR3 spells CASSGADEKLFF. In nucleotides, the CDR3 is TGTGCCAGCAGCGGAGCGGATGAAAAACTGTTTTTT.

V usage is TRBV5-1 and J usage is TRBJ1-2; TRBD1 matches at 7 bases. V trimming: 4 bases; J trimming: 4 bases; junction bases outside the gene matches: 7. Germline loops: CDR1 SGHRS, CDR2 YFSETQ. The CDR3 is made up of 14 amino acids. The CDR3 is CASSEATGRYGYTF. The CDR3 coding sequence is TGCGCCAGCAGCGAGGCGACAGGGCGCTATGGCTACACCTTC.

The gene calls are TRBV2 and TRBJ1-3; D not resolved. Germline CDR1 SNHLY, CDR2 FYNNEI. V was pared by 7 bases and J by 14 bases, with 15 bases between. There are 11 residues in the CDR3. CDR3 sequence (DNA): TGTGCCAGCACCTTAGGTGGCGTCTTATATTTT. Protein sequence: CASTLGGVLYF.

This clone was recorded once. The V and J genes are TRBV7-2 and TRBJ2-3, with D perhaps matching TRBD2 (5 bases). The CDR3 consists of 15 residues. From germline, CDR1 is SGHTA and CDR2 FQGNSA. V was cut by 8 bases and J by 6 bases, with 21 bases left in between. CDR3 sequence (DNA): TGTGCCAGCGCTCCCACCGGAGGCGGGCTTGATACGCAGTATTTT. Translated, it gives CASAPTGGGLDTQYF.

This clone was seen a handful of times. V usage is TRBV28 and J usage is TRBJ1-3, with 7 bases fitting TRBD1. CDR3 size: 17 residues. Germline assignment: CDR1 MDHEN and CDR2 SYDVKM. Trimming took 6 bases from V and 0 from J; bases not matched to a gene: 11. The CDR3 sequence is CASSSSGTEPSGNTIYF. The CDR3 DNA reads as TGTGCCAGCAGCAGCTCCGGGACAGAGCCCTCTGGAAACACCATATATTTT.

This clone has more than one count but fewer than ten. The chain employs TRBV7-2 and TRBJ2-1; TRBD1 aligns across 8 bases. CDR3 length: 14 residues. CDR1 is SGHTA and CDR2 is FQGNSA in the germline V gene. The junction had 7 bases not matched to a gene; V was cut back by 0 bases and J by 12 bases. For the CDR3, the DNA is TGTGCCAGCAGCTTAGCTGGCGGGACAGGTGTGCAGTTCTTC. The encoded protein is CASSLAGGTGVQFF. Drawing the rest from reference TRBV7-2 and TRBJ2-1, the complete variable domain is GAGVSQSPSNKVTEKGKDVELRCDPISGHTALYWYRQSLGQGLEFLIYFQGNSAPDKSGLPSDRFSAERTGGSVSTLTIQRTQQEDSAVYLCASSLAGGTGVQFFGPGTRLTVL.

This clone was counted once. The chain employs TRBV6-1 and TRBJ1-1; D ambiguous. Deletions cut 11 bases from V and 3 bases from J, with 16 bases between. Germline V gene lookup returns CDR1 MNHNS and CDR2 SASEGT. The CDR3 spans 13 residues. The CDR3 region has the DNA TGTGCCCACACTTTGGGTACAGACACTGAAGCTTTCTTT. Its translation: CAHTLGTDTEAFF.

The V gene is TRBV7-8, the J gene TRBJ2-1, with D tentatively TRBD1 or TRBD2 (7 bases each). This CDR3 comprises 16 residues. Germline values: CDR1 SGHVS, CDR2 FQNEAQ. Deletions cut 5 bases from V and 0 bases from J, with 14 bases between. The CDR3 DNA is TGTGCCAGCAGCCCCAGCGGGGACAGCTCCTACAATGAGCAGTTCTTC. Translated: CASSPSGDSSYNEQFF.

The rearrangement links TRBV5-6 to TRBJ1-6, with D maybe TRBD1 (6 bases). Trimming cost V 3 bases and J 7 bases, with 14 bases left between them. This CDR3 is built from 15 residues. The V gene's germline CDR1 is SGHDT and CDR2 YYEEEE. The CDR3 is CASSWRQAKNSPLHF. The CDR3 DNA reads TGTGCCAGCAGCTGGAGACAGGCAAAAAATTCACCCCTCCACTTT.

The chain couples TRBV28 to TRBJ2-5, with D possibly matching TRBD1 (6 bases). The CDR3 sequence is 14 residues long. Trimming shortened V by 2 bases and J by 2 bases, and 9 bases separated the two germline ends. The germline V gene has CDR1 MDHEN and CDR2 SYDVKM. CDR3 in amino acids: CASSLGGQQETQYF. DNA for the CDR3: TGTGCCAGCAGTTTAGGCGGACAGCAAGAGACCCAGTACTTC.

This clone has a single count. The chain links TRBV5-4 to TRBJ2-5; 12 nucleotides line up with TRBD2. Per the germline V gene, CDR1 is SGHNT and CDR2 is YYREEE (reference sequence). After removal of 4 bases from V and 9 bases from J, the junction contained 13 bases not matched to a gene. This CDR3 is built from 16 residues. This CDR3 reads CASSPSSTSGRGAQYF. In DNA form, the CDR3 reads TGTGCCAGCAGCCCCTCTTCGACTAGCGGGAGAGGGGCCCAGTACTTC.

The chain couples TRBV11-3 to TRBJ1-1; no reliable D call. V lost 11 bases and J 2 bases, leaving 15 bases between the germline ends. The CDR3 has 13 residues. Germline V CDR1 and CDR2: SGHNT, YENEEA. The CDR3 DNA follows: TGTGCCTCCTCGAGGCAGCTAAACACTGAAGCTTTCTTT. Protein sequence: CASSRQLNTEAFF. Looking up the rest from reference TRBV11-3 and TRBJ1-1 gives the full variable domain: EAGVVQSPRYKIIEKKQPVAFWCNPISGHNTLYWYLQNLGQGPELLIRYENEEAVDDSQLPKDRFSAERLKGVDSTLKIQPAELGDSAVYLCASSRQLNTEAFFGQGTRLTVV.

The V and J genes are TRBV7-8 and TRBJ2-1; 9 nucleotides align to TRBD2. The CDR3 has 15 residues. CDR1 and CDR2 from the germline V gene are SGHVS and FQNEAQ. The V segment lost 1 base and the J segment 4 bases; nucleotides outside the gene matches: 2. CDR3 in amino acids: CASSLGLAGYNEQFF. The CDR3 nucleotides read TGTGCCAGCAGCTTAGGCCTAGCGGGATACAATGAGCAGTTCTTC.

This clone was recorded once. The genes are TRBV4-2 and TRBJ2-6; TRBD2 agrees at 14 bases. In germline, CDR1 is LGHNA, CDR2 YNFKEQ. There are 19 residues in the CDR3. V lost 3 bases, J lost 1 base, and 5 bases stayed unmatched. The CDR3 loop reads CASSHGTSGSVSGANVLTF. The DNA for the CDR3 is TGTGCCAGCAGCCACGGGACTAGCGGGAGTGTGTCTGGGGCCAACGTCCTGACTTTC.

The chain recombines TRBV18 with TRBJ2-5; 8 positions agree with TRBD1. The V segment lost 3 bases and the J segment 3 bases; nucleotides outside the gene matches: 3. The germline V gene has CDR1 KGHSH and CDR2 LQKENI. The CDR3 is made up of 14 amino acids. CDR3 in DNA: TGTGCCAGCTCACCTCTGACAGGGGAAGAGACCCAGTACTTC. Amino acids: CASSPLTGEETQYF.

V and J are TRBV19 and TRBJ2-6; possibly TRBD1 or TRBD2 for D (6 bases each). The CDR3 sequence is 21 residues long. The germline CDR1 and CDR2 sequences are LNHDA and SQIVND (reference sequence). V was trimmed by 2 bases and J by 0 bases, leaving 23 bases between them. CDR3 nucleotide sequence: TGTGCCAGTAGTATAAGAAGACCCGCGCAGGAGGGGGACTCTGGGGCCAACGTCCTGACTTTC. Protein product: CASSIRRPAQEGDSGANVLTF.